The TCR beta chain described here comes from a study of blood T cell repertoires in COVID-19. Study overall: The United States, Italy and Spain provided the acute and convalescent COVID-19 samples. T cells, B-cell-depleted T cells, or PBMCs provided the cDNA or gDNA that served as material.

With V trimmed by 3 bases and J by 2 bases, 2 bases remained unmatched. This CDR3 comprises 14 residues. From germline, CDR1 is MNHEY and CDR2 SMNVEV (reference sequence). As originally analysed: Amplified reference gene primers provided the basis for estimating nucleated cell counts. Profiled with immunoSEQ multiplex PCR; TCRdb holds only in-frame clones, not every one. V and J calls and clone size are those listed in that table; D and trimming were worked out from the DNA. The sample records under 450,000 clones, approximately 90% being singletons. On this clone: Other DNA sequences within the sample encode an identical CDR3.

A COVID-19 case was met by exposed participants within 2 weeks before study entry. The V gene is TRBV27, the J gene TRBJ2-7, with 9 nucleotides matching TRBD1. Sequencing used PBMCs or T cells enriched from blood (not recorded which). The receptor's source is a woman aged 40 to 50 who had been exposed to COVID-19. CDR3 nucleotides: TGTGCCAGCAGTTTGAGACAGGGGGCCTACGAGCAGTACTTC. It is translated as CASSLRQGAYEQYF.